The 16 T cell receptor beta chains below were found in one sample sequenced in a study of blood T cell repertoires in COVID-19. Only in-frame clones appear in the TCRdb table, and some are missing; sequencing was by immunoSEQ multiplex PCR. In the table there are 170,000 or so clones, approximately 87% of which are singletons. What was sequenced was peripheral blood. The receptors were sampled from a woman under 30 who had recovered from COVID-19.

This clone is a singleton in its sample. CDR3 sequence reads: CASSRYDRKGNTIYF. The CDR3 DNA is TGTGCCAGCTCTCGATACGACAGGAAAGGAAACACCATATATTTT. The chain recombines TRBV18 with TRBJ1-3, with D tentatively TRBD1 (6 bases). Trimming took off 6 bases at V and 4 bases at J, with 16 bases between the two ends. CDR1 and CDR2 (germline): KGHSH, LQKENI. The CDR3 length is 15 residues. The entire variable domain, with the rest obtained from reference TRBV18 and TRBJ1-3, is as follows: NAGVMQNPRHLVRRRGQEARLRCSPMKGHSHVYWYRQLPEEGLKFMVYLQKENIIDESGMPKERFSAEFPKEGPSILRIQQVVRGDSAAYFCASSRYDRKGNTIYFGEGSWLTVV.

The rearrangement links TRBV29-1 to TRBJ1-1; D gene ambiguous. The CDR3 runs 13 residues. V gave up 3 bases and J gave up 7 bases, with 15 bases separating them. CDR1 and CDR2 (germline): SQVTM, ANQGSEA. CDR3 in amino acids: CSVEMAGGLEAFF. CDR3 DNA sequence: TGCAGCGTTGAGATGGCAGGAGGACTTGAAGCTTTCTTT.

The V gene is TRBV7-9, the J gene TRBJ1-3; TRBD1 might be the D (5 bases). Trimming took 8 bases from V and 0 from J, leaving 14 bases between them. The CDR3 runs to 15 residues. Germline V gene lookup returns CDR1 SEHNR and CDR2 FQNEAQ (reference sequence). CDR3 in amino acids: CASGYQGPSGNTIYF. The CDR3 coding sequence is TGTGCCAGCGGATACCAGGGTCCCTCTGGAAACACCATATATTTT.

This rearrangement joins TRBV6-6 to TRBJ1-3; D is possibly TRBD1 (6 bases). Trimming took 4 bases from V and 3 from J, leaving 13 bases between them. There are 15 residues in the CDR3. Germline V gene lookup returns CDR1 MNHNY and CDR2 SVGAGI (reference sequence). The CDR3 loop is CASSSRPGDGNTIYF. The CDR3 DNA reads TGTGCCAGCAGTTCGAGGCCAGGGGATGGAAACACCATATATTTT.

This chain links TRBV2 with TRBJ1-2; 8 positions match TRBD1. Germline V gene sequence: CDR1 SNHLY, CDR2 FYNNEI. CDR3 length: 13 residues. Unmatched junction bases numbered 3, after V lost 5 bases and J lost 4 bases. CDR3 region: CASSLGQGYGYTF. CDR3 nucleotides: TGTGCCAGCAGTTTAGGACAGGGCTATGGCTACACCTTC. Combining the CDR3 with reference TRBV2 and TRBJ1-2 gives the whole variable domain EPEVTQTPSHQVTQMGQEVILRCVPISNHLYFYWYRQILGQKVEFLVSFYNNEISEKSEIFDDQFSVERPDGSNFTLKIRSTKLEDSAMYFCASSLGQGYGYTFGSGTRLTVV.

V usage is TRBV10-1 and J usage is TRBJ2-7; 9 bases align to TRBD1. This CDR3 has 13 amino acids. The junction had 7 bases not matched to a gene; V was cut back by 10 bases and J by 3 bases. Germline CDR1 reads WNHNN; CDR2 reads SYGVQD (reference sequence). The CDR3: CAITGTGSYEQYV. For the CDR3, the DNA is TGCGCCATAACCGGGACAGGGAGCTACGAGCAGTACGTC.

The genes are TRBV9 and TRBJ2-5; no firm D call. This CDR3 spans 15 amino acids. Germline lookup yields CDR1 SGDLS and CDR2 YYNGEE. Between the trimmed V and J ends, which lost 3 bases and 2 bases, there was a span of 14 bases. The CDR3 nucleotides are TGTGCCAGCAGCGCGTGGTCAGGAAGGCAAGAGACCCAGTACTTC. It codes for CASSAWSGRQETQYF.

This chain uses TRBV24-1 with TRBJ2-6, with 10 bases lining up with TRBD1. V gave up 4 bases and J gave up 4 bases; unmatched junction bases: 6. The CDR3 length is 17 residues. CDR1 is KGHDR and CDR2 is SFDVKD in the germline V gene. In DNA form, the CDR3 reads TGTGCCACCAGTGACTTCGACAGGGGGCCCGGGGCCAACGTCCTGACTTTC. Amino acid sequence: CATSDFDRGPGANVLTF.

The gene calls are TRBV28 and TRBJ2-4; unclear D gene. This CDR3 contains 15 residues. Trimming left V 3 bases short and J 1 base short, with 10 bases between. The germline CDR1 and CDR2 sequences are MDHEN and SYDVKM. The CDR3 region has the DNA TGTGCCAGCAGTTTCGGCCCGGAGGCCAAAAACATTCAGTACTTC. Its protein product is CASSFGPEAKNIQYF. Full variable domain (outside the CDR3, taken from reference TRBV28 and TRBJ2-4): DVKVTQSSRYLVKRTGEKVFLECVQDMDHENMFWYRQDPGLGLRLIYFSYDVKMKEKGDIPEGYSVSREKKERFSLILESASTNQTSMYLCASSFGPEAKNIQYFGAGTRLSVL.

V gene TRBV3-1 (or the pseudogene TRBV3-2) combines with J gene TRBJ2-6; unclear D gene. The CDR3 totals 15 residues. The germline gives CDR1 LGHDT, CDR2 YNNKEL (reference sequence). V dropped 4 bases and J dropped 0 bases, with 7 bases sitting between them. The CDR3 sequence is CASSPISSGANVLTF. DNA of the CDR3: TGTGCCAGCAGCCCCATTAGCTCTGGGGCCAACGTCCTGACTTTC.

The chain uses TRBV2 and TRBJ1-5; a possible D gene is TRBD1 (5 bases). This CDR3 comprises 15 residues. Trimming removed 6 bases from V and 4 bases from J, with 16 bases in between. Germline lookup yields CDR1 SNHLY and CDR2 FYNNEI. The CDR3 DNA reads TGTGCCAGCAGCCTCCTGGCAGGGATGAATCAGCCCCAGCATTTT. Its translation: CASSLLAGMNQPQHF.

The CDR3 sequence is CASSYLVGEGAQYF. CDR3 DNA sequence: TGTGCCAGCAGTTATCTTGTCGGGGAGGGGGCCCAGTACTTC. The chain links TRBV6-2 or TRBV6-3 to TRBJ2-5, with D possibly being TRBD2 (7 bases). This CDR3 region has 14 residues. Trimming pared 3 bases from V and 9 bases from J, leaving 17 bases between. Germline assignment: CDR1 MNHEY and CDR2 SVGEGT.

The V and J genes are TRBV7-9 and TRBJ1-2, with 7 bases aligning to TRBD1. Trimming cost V 10 bases and J 4 bases; bases outside gene matches: 3. The length of the CDR3 is 11 residues. Germline CDR1 SEHNR, CDR2 FQNEAQ (reference sequence). The CDR3 spells CATGDSYGYTF. The CDR3 nucleotides read TGTGCCACCGGGGACAGCTATGGCTACACCTTC.

The genes are TRBV6-5 and TRBJ2-5; TRBD2 agrees at 13 bases. Per germline, CDR1 MNHEY and CDR2 SVGAGI. Trimming took 5 bases from V and 4 from J; bases not matched to a gene: 4. The CDR3 is 15 amino acids. Here the CDR3 reads CASSPRTSGGETQYF. The CDR3, as DNA: TGTGCCAGCAGTCCGAGGACTAGCGGGGGAGAGACCCAGTACTTC.

This rearrangement joins TRBV6-5 to TRBJ1-3; 7 bases match TRBD1. Germline trimming cut 2 bases from V and 0 bases from J; bases unmatched to any gene: 1. The CDR3 is 15 residues long. Germline lookup yields CDR1 MNHEY and CDR2 SVGAGI. The CDR3 sequence: CASSYQGVSGNTIYF. CDR3 sequence (DNA): TGTGCCAGCAGTTACCAGGGGGTCTCTGGAAACACCATATATTTT.

This clone is a singleton in its sample. The rearrangement uses TRBV23-1 and TRBJ1-5, with a tentative D call TRBD1 (5 bases). TRBV23-1 is treated as an ORF (open reading frame) with a function not yet certain. Trimming pared 0 bases from V and 7 bases from J, leaving 10 bases between. This CDR3 comprises 14 residues. This chain's CDR3 is CASSQSGVNQPQHF. The CDR3 region has the DNA TGCGCCAGCAGTCAATCAGGGGTTAACCAGCCCCAGCATTTT.